The clone carrying this T cell receptor beta chain showed up just a few times. The target antigen is unknown. The data are from a study of long-term antiretroviral therapy in people with HIV. Across the whole study: Collection of the earliest samples took place about a decade ahead of the 2015 immediate-ART recommendation. The study's findings and limits: Dominance of pre-ART expanded clones persisted, fluctuating and often declining after ART.

The authors ran the immunoSEQ assay, v3.0, at survey level. Using immunoSEQ multiplex PCR, the repertoire was profiled, and TCRdb retains in-frame clones only, with some absent. The profile shows 7,500 to 10,000 clones, 81% of them singletons. Specimens retained roughly 0.95-10 million cryopreserved PBMC preceding DNA extraction. Trimming pared 1 base from V and 8 bases from J, leaving 18 bases between. This CDR3 has 16 amino acids. CDR1 is SGHAT, CDR2 FQDESV, per germline (reference sequence). The input for sequencing was unsorted PBMCs, taken 0.7 years after starting antiretroviral therapy. This TCR came from a man aged 40-50 years with HIV. The chain employs TRBV11-1 and TRBJ2-4; a possible D gene is TRBD1 (6 bases). This chain's CDR3 is CASSLDYVGDTHIQYF. The CDR3 DNA is TGTGCCAGCAGCTTAGATTACGTTGGGGACACCCACATTCAGTACTTC. Drawing the rest from reference TRBV11-1 and TRBJ2-4, the complete variable domain is EAEVAQSPRYKITEKSQAVAFWCDPISGHATLYWYRQILGQGPELLVQFQDESVVDDSQLPKDRFSAERLKGVDSTLKIQPAELGDSAMYLCASSLDYVGDTHIQYFGAGTRLSVL.